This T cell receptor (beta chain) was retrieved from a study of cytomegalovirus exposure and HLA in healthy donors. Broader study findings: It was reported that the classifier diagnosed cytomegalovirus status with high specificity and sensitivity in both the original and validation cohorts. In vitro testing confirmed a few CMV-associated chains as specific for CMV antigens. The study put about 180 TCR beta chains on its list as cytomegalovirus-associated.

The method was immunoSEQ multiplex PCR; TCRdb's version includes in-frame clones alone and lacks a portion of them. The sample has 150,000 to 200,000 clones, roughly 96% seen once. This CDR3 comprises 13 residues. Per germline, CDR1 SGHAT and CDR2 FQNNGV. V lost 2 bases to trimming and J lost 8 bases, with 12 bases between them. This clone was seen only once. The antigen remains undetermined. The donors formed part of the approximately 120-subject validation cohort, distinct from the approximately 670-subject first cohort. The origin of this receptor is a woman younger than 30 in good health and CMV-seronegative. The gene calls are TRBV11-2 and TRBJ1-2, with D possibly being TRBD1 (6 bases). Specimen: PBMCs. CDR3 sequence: CASSLKGGSGYTF. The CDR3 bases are TGTGCCAGCAGCTTAAAAGGGGGTTCCGGCTACACCTTC.